The following is a T cell receptor (beta chain) sequence with its context. This clonotype was recorded many times. The target of this receptor is not known. Per-base quality was not reported, and no clone a single base away is much larger than it. This entry is derived from a study of patients and donors after allogeneic stem cell transplantation (TCRdb year 2020). The library was built by means of RT-PCR. Sequencing relied on a NextSeq 550. The public reads were reprocessed in TCRdb via fastp at Q25 and MiXCR, keeping in-frame beta chains. One record per CDR3 amino acid sequence lists the most common genes and DNA. Recorded for this sample are 150,000 or so distinct CDR3 sequences; approximately 24% of them occurred a single time. About 24% of the sample belongs to the ten largest clones. The clonotype originates from a human donor who was either an allogeneic HSCT recipient or a stem cell or donor lymphocyte infusion donor (not recorded which). It is not recorded whose cells these are; they may come from a transplant donor. The sequenced sample was blood, either unsorted or a sorted T cell fraction (not recorded which).

The bases read TGTGCCAGCAGCCACCCTACTGGGGCATCGTCTGGAAACACCATATATTTT. Protein translation: CASSHPTGASSGNTIYF. Here the chain combines TRBV7-6 and TRBJ1-3; TRBD1 is a weak D gene call, 5 bases matching. CDR1 and CDR2 were assigned from the germline V gene as SGHVS and FNYEAQ. The CDR3 measures 17 amino acids from cysteine to phenylalanine. CDR3 DNA only is kept here, 51 bases in frame from base 1. V loses 5 bases, J loses 1 base, and the germline ends lie 18 bases apart.